This T cell receptor (beta chain) was sequenced for a study of OX40 agonist ivuxolimab in advanced cancers. The table came from immunoSEQ multiplex PCR; TCRdb's copy has only in-frame clones and leaves some out. This sample carries tens of thousands of clones, roughly nine tenths of them seen once, and the ten largest clones take around 2.6%. This CDR3 spans 12 amino acids. The V gene lost 4 bases and the J gene lost 7 bases, with 10 bases spanning the gap. Germline V CDR1 and CDR2: SGHTA, FQGNSA. This clone has only one observation. V is TRBV7-2 and J is TRBJ1-2; the D gene is possibly TRBD1 (5 bases). The input for sequencing was CD4+ or CD8+ T cells sorted from blood, taken in a trial of the OX40 agonist ivuxolimab. The source is an adult with an advanced solid tumor such as melanoma, head and neck, liver or kidney cancer. The CDR3 is CASSSDIGGYTF. The CDR3 coding sequence is TGTGCCAGCAGCTCGGACATCGGTGGCTACACCTTC.